Below, 10 T cell receptor beta chains from the same sample are listed, as sequenced in a study of T cells expressing NK-cell markers. TCRdb processed the 5' RACE reads again and assigns one entry to each CDR3 protein, with no DNA. In total, the table holds 300,000 to 500,000 distinct CDR3 sequences. The sample comprised blood T cells: a sorted CD56 or NKG2C T cell subset, CD4+ or CD8+ T cells, or bulk PBMC T cells (not recorded which). The origin of the receptors is a woman in her 50s in good health.

The CDR3 here is CASSHRPGRGDYGYTF. The chain carries TRBV6-5 and TRBJ1-2; as DNA is missing, the TRBD1 call by TCRdb cannot be tested. The germline gives CDR1 MNHEY, CDR2 SVGAGI. This CDR3 is built from 16 residues.

The rearrangement uses TRBV5-1 and TRBJ2-2; TCRdb outputs TRBD1, but without DNA this stays unchecked. The germline V gene encodes CDR1 SGHRS and CDR2 YFSETQ. The CDR3 loop spans 17 amino acids. CDR3 sequence: CASSWGPGAGNTGELFF.

This rearrangement joins TRBV10-3 to TRBJ2-7; TCRdb proposes TRBD1, but this gene call is untestable without DNA. Germline CDR1 and CDR2: ENHRY and SYGVKD. The CDR3 consists of 14 residues. This chain's CDR3 is CAISERDGIYEQYF.

CDR3 sequence reads: CASRYGLAGNSYEQYF. The genes are TRBV6-2 or TRBV6-3 and TRBJ2-7; TCRdb designates TRBD2, a call that cannot be tested without DNA. This CDR3 contains 16 residues. Germline V gene data show CDR1 as MNHEY and CDR2 as SVGEGT.

The genes are TRBV28 and TRBJ2-3. Germline CDR1 reads MDHEN; CDR2 reads SYDVKM. There are 15 residues in the CDR3. The CDR3 loop is CASSESTVSTDTQYF.

V and J are TRBV5-1 and TRBJ2-1; TCRdb names TRBD2, which stays unverified in the absence of DNA. The CDR3 is made up of 15 amino acids. CDR1 and CDR2 from the germline V gene are SGHRS and YFSETQ. CDR3 amino acids: CASTKSGVSYNEQFF.

The chain carries TRBV12-3 or TRBV12-4 and TRBJ2-3; TCRdb returns TRBD2, unconfirmable since there is no DNA. This CDR3 is 14 amino acids long. The CDR3 loop reads CASGKTSGTDTQYF.

The chain recombines TRBV20-1 with TRBJ1-2; TCRdb reports TRBD1, a call that lacks DNA to check it against. From germline, CDR1 is DFQATT and CDR2 SNEGSKA (reference sequence). The CDR3 is 13 residues long. The chain's CDR3 is CSARSDRGLGYTF.

The CDR3: CASRLAGVGTDTQYF. This chain joins TRBV2 and TRBJ2-3; TCRdb's D gene call, TRBD2, goes unchecked for lack of DNA. Germline CDR1 SNHLY, CDR2 FYNNEI. The CDR3 length is 15 residues.

The chain joins TRBV20-1 to TRBJ2-3; there is no DNA to check the TCRdb D call of TRBD1. This CDR3 spans 15 amino acids. CDR1 is DFQATT and CDR2 is SNEGSKA in the germline V gene (reference sequence). This CDR3 is CSARDGGHGTDTQYF.